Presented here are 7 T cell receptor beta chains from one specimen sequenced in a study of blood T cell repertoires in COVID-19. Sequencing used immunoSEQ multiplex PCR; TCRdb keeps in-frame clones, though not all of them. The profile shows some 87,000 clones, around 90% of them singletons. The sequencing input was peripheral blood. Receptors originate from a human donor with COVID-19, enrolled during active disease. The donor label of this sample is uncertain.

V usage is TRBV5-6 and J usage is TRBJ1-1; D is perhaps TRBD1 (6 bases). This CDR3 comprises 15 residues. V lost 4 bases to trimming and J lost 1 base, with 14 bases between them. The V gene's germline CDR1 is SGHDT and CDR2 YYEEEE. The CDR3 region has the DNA TGTGCCAGCAGCATCCCACAGGGTTGGAACACTGAAGCTTTCTTT. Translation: CASSIPQGWNTEAFF.

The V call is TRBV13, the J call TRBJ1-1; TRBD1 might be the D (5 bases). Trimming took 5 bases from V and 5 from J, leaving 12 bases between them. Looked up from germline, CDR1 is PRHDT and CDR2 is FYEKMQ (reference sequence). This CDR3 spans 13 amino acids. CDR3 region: CASSLVGGTEAFF. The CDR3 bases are TGTGCCAGCAGCCTCGTGGGGGGAACTGAAGCTTTCTTT.

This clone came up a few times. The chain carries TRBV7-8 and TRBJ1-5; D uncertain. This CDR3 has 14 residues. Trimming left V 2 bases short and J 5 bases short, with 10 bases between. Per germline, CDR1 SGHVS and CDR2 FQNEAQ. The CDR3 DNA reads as TGTGCCAGCAGCTTAAGGCAGGCCGATCAGCCCCAGCATTTT. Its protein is CASSLRQADQPQHF.

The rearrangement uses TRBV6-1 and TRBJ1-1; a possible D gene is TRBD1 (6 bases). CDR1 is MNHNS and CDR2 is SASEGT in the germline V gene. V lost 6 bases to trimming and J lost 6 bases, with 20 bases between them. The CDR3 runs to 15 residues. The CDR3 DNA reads TGTGCCAGCAGCCAAACTCGGGGGGCAATCGCTGAAGCTTTCTTT. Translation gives CASSQTRGAIAEAFF.

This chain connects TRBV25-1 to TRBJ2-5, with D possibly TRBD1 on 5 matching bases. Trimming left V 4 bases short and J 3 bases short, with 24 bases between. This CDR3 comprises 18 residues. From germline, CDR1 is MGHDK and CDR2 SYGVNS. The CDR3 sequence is CASSVREGEANFEETQYF. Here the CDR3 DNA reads TGTGCCAGCAGTGTTCGAGAAGGGGAAGCAAATTTCGAAGAGACCCAGTACTTC.

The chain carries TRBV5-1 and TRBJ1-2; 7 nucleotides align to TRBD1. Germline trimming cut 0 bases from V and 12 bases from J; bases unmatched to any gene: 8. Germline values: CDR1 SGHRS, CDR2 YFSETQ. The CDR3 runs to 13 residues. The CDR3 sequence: CASSLGQGYFHTF. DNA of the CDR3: TGCGCCAGCAGCTTGGGACAGGGTTACTTCCACACCTTC.

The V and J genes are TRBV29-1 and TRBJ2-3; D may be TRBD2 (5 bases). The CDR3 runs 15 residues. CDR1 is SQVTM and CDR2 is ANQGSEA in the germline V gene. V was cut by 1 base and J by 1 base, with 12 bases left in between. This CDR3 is CSVEGRGTGTDTQYF. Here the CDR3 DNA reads TGCAGCGTTGAAGGTCGGGGAACAGGCACAGATACGCAGTATTTT.